These T cell receptor beta chains were read from a single sample in a study of metastatic and nonmetastatic thyroid tumors. TCRdb re-called the PCR reads through MiXCR. Among 20,000 to 30,000 clones listed, around 21% were seen once. The sample consisted of blood. The receptors stem from a male donor with papillary thyroid cancer or a benign thyroid nodule (not recorded which). Some clones in this sample may be carry-over from other donors' samples. Each CDR3 is given without its conserved first and last residue. Each record gives: V gene, J gene, CDR3 protein.

V gene: TRBV7-9
J gene: TRBJ2-7
CDR3 protein: ASSPRTGSYEQY

V gene: TRBV10-1
J gene: TRBJ2-5
CDR3 protein: ASSESRQGVRETQY

V gene: TRBV6-1
J gene: TRBJ2-1
CDR3 protein: ASRSSGRAGEQF

V gene: TRBV7-4
J gene: TRBJ2-7
CDR3 protein: ASSLDRTYEQY

V gene: TRBV12-3/TRBV12-4
J gene: TRBJ1-2
CDR3 protein: ASRKQDSYGYT

V gene: TRBV6-1
J gene: TRBJ2-7
CDR3 protein: ASSWDRGGEQY

V gene: TRBV6-2/TRBV6-3
J gene: TRBJ2-2
CDR3 protein: ASSSGQGGVGELF

V gene: TRBV11-3
J gene: TRBJ2-3
CDR3 protein: ASSASGTITDTQY

V gene: TRBV6-2/TRBV6-3
J gene: TRBJ1-1
CDR3 protein: ASSYLGHPNTEAF

V gene: TRBV6-1
J gene: TRBJ1-5
CDR3 protein: ASRPQWSWVNQPQH

V gene: TRBV6-1
J gene: TRBJ2-6
CDR3 protein: ASSDSGGAGANVLT

V gene: TRBV4-2
J gene: TRBJ1-2
CDR3 protein: ASSQTDRKYGYT

V gene: TRBV13
J gene: TRBJ2-7
CDR3 protein: ASSLAGTGSYEQY

V gene: TRBV6-1
J gene: TRBJ1-4
CDR3 protein: ASSLSAGTGVDEKLF

V gene: TRBV6-1
J gene: TRBJ1-6
CDR3 protein: ASSEDVGMSYSPLH

V gene: TRBV20-1
J gene: TRBJ2-7
CDR3 protein: SARDGRGDEQY

V gene: TRBV5-1
J gene: TRBJ2-3
CDR3 protein: ASSLSTSGRSTDTQY

V gene: TRBV28
J gene: TRBJ2-7
CDR3 protein: ASSETDYEQY

V gene: TRBV20-1
J gene: TRBJ2-7
CDR3 protein: SARDRGFSNPRSSYEQY

V gene: TRBV19
J gene: TRBJ1-5
CDR3 protein: ASSTGGYKSNQPQH

V gene: TRBV4-1
J gene: TRBJ1-3
CDR3 protein: ASSQGDYNSGNTIY

V gene: TRBV20-1
J gene: TRBJ2-7
CDR3 protein: SAGLPGKVYEQY

V gene: TRBV15
J gene: TRBJ1-2
CDR3 protein: ATSRDSGPYGYT

V gene: TRBV20-1
J gene: TRBJ1-4
CDR3 protein: SARDREGEKLF

V gene: TRBV20-1
J gene: TRBJ2-7
CDR3 protein: SADGASAEQY

V gene: TRBV7-2
J gene: TRBJ2-7
CDR3 protein: ASSLDGEQY

V gene: TRBV2
J gene: TRBJ2-7
CDR3 protein: ASSEGDYYYEQY

V gene: TRBV20-1
J gene: TRBJ2-7
CDR3 protein: SALGTGSNEQY

V gene: TRBV14
J gene: TRBJ2-7
CDR3 protein: ASSRIDSDYEQY

V gene: TRBV7-2
J gene: TRBJ2-7
CDR3 protein: ASSPFGYEQY

V gene: TRBV2
J gene: TRBJ2-7
CDR3 protein: ASTERGTGLEQY

V gene: TRBV5-6
J gene: TRBJ2-7
CDR3 protein: ASSTVPTYEQY

V gene: TRBV12-3/TRBV12-4
J gene: TRBJ2-1
CDR3 protein: ASSDQGGGNEQF

V gene: TRBV28
J gene: TRBJ2-1
CDR3 protein: ASILAGFKTGYYNEQF

V gene: TRBV4-1
J gene: TRBJ2-7
CDR3 protein: ASSQARGATHEQY

V gene: TRBV27
J gene: TRBJ2-4
CDR3 protein: ASSKWDRGDIQY

V gene: TRBV7-9
J gene: TRBJ2-1
CDR3 protein: ASSSGTGYNEQF

V gene: TRBV5-1
J gene: TRBJ1-1
CDR3 protein: ASSSYPQGPEGTEAF

V gene: TRBV20-1
J gene: TRBJ1-2
CDR3 protein: SARGTGVRGGYT

V gene: TRBV12-5
J gene: TRBJ1-3
CDR3 protein: ASGLGANSGNTIY